Listed below are T cell receptor beta chains from one sample, sequenced in a study of CD8+CD57+ T cells in acquired aplastic anemia. TCRdb processed the reads anew with MiXCR; each CDR3 protein has one entry. The sample has under 350,000 distinct CDR3 sequences; 56% are singletons. The sample was sorted CD4+, CD8+, or CD8+CD57+ T cells (not recorded which) from PBMCs. These receptors were collected from a human donor with aplastic anemia. The CDR3 runs from the conserved cysteine through the conserved F or W. Fields, in order: J gene, V gene, clone size, D gene, CDR3 DNA, CDR3 protein. D genes are given only for firm matches. For some rows the clone size is stated as once, few or many, or as a class when expanded; others skip it.

TRBJ2-7 TRBV5-1 - - TGCGCCAGCAGCTTGCTCGACAGAACCCTCGACGAGCAGTACTTC CASSLLDRTLDEQYF
TRBJ1-6 TRBV6-5 few - TGTGCCAGCAGTCTAGAAGGGTCGGGAAATTCACCCCTCCACTTT CASSLEGSGNSPLHF
TRBJ2-1 TRBV4-1 - TRBD2 TGCGCCAGCAGCCAAGTTACTAGCGGACGCAATGAGCAGTTCTTC CASSQVTSGRNEQFF
TRBJ1-1 TRBV7-2 - - TGTGCCAGCAGCTTACTGGGTGGCGGGTCGACTGAAGCTTTCTTT CASSLLGGGSTEAFF
TRBJ2-3 TRBV2 many - TGTGCCAGCAGGGCAGGGGGGGATACGCAGTATTTT CASRAGGDTQYF
TRBJ2-3 TRBV15 - TRBD2 TGTGCCACCAGTGGACTAGCGGGGGACCCGGGAGATACGCAGTATTTT CATSGLAGDPGDTQYF
TRBJ2-7 TRBV7-9 - - TGTGCCAGCAGCATCGGGGGACTCGGGGAGCAGTACTTC CASSIGGLGEQYF
TRBJ2-5 TRBV7-3 - - TGTGCCAGCAGCCCGGGGCGGTCGTTTCAAGAGACCCAGTACTTC CASSPGRSFQETQYF
TRBJ1-6 TRBV20-1 - - TGCAGTGCAATCTACTTACAGGGAATGAGCTCCTATAATTCACCCCTCCACTTT CSAIYLQGMSSYNSPLHF
TRBJ1-2 TRBV7-9 - TRBD1 TGTGCCAGCAGCTTTGACGAGACAGGGAGGAACTATGGCTACACCTTC CASSFDETGRNYGYTF
TRBJ2-2 TRBV5-1 - TRBD2 TGCGCCAGCAGCTACCGGCCCGGGGGGGGCAGCTCTGGAAACACCGGGGAGCTGTTTTTT CASSYRPGGGSSGNTGELFF
TRBJ2-3 TRBV2 many - TGTGCCAGCAGTGGCCGACGGGAGTTACGGGGAGATACGCAGTATTTT CASSGRRELRGDTQYF
TRBJ1-2 TRBV12-3/TRBV12-4 many - TGTGCCAGCAGTTTAGCGCAGGTGCACTATGGCTACACCTTC CASSLAQVHYGYTF
TRBJ1-5 TRBV9 many - TGTGCCAGCACCCTGCCCCGGAGCAATCAGCCCCAGCATTTT CASTLPRSNQPQHF
TRBJ2-1 TRBV7-9 - TRBD2 TGTGCCAGCAGCCCACAAGGACTAGCGGGAGGGCCCTACAATGAGCAGTTCTTC CASSPQGLAGGPYNEQFF
TRBJ1-1 TRBV2 - - TGTGCCAGCAGTGAAGAGGGGACCGCCATTGAAGCTTTCTTT CASSEEGTAIEAFF
TRBJ1-6 TRBV6-1 many - TGTGCCAGCAGTGAAGCGACGGAGATTCAACCCCTCCACTTT CASSEATEIQPLHF
TRBJ2-7 TRBV15 few TRBD2 TGTGCCACCAGCCCCAATTGGGCGGGAGTGTACGAGCAGTACTTC CATSPNWAGVYEQYF
TRBJ2-5 TRBV20-1 once - TGCAGTGCTAGCTATCGGGGAGAGACCCAGTACTTC CSASYRGETQYF
TRBJ2-1 TRBV4-1 - - TGCGCCAGCAGCAAAGACAGGTTGCTGGGGGCCAGCTCCTACAATGAGCAGTTCTTC CASSKDRLLGASSYNEQFF
TRBJ2-3 TRBV9 - - TGTGCCAGCAGCGTAGGGGGATCGCCCACAGATACGCAGTATTTT CASSVGGSPTDTQYF
TRBJ2-3 TRBV2 - - TGTGCCAGCATGCGGGGGCCCCTCACGGATACGCAGTATTTT CASMRGPLTDTQYF
TRBJ2-1 TRBV7-9 - - TGTGCCAGCAGCGTAGATGCAGGAGGGGAGCAGTTCTTC CASSVDAGGEQFF
TRBJ1-4 TRBV19 - - TGTGCCAGTAGTGTGGGATTACGTGAAAAACTGTTTTTT CASSVGLREKLFF
TRBJ1-5 TRBV12-3/TRBV12-4 - - TGTGCCAGCAGTTTGATCCGTAATCAGCCCCAGCATTTT CASSLIRNQPQHF
TRBJ2-7 TRBV9 - TRBD1 TGTGCCAGCAGCGCGAGTCCGGGACAGACCTACGAGCAGTACTTC CASSASPGQTYEQYF
TRBJ1-1 TRBV10-3 many TRBD1 TGTGCCATCAGTGAGTCGTACACAGGGGGCAGGTCGAAGACTGAAGCTTTCTTT CAISESYTGGRSKTEAFF
TRBJ2-7 TRBV5-1 many TRBD1 TGCGCCAGCAGCGCAGGACAGGGAAACTACGAGCAGTACTTC CASSAGQGNYEQYF
TRBJ1-3 TRBV5-8 - TRBD1 TGTGCCAGCAGTCGGACAGGGCCGAACACCATATATTTT CASSRTGPNTIYF
TRBJ2-1 TRBV2 - - TGTGCCAGCAGCGCGGGATTTCATGAGCAGTTCTTC CASSAGFHEQFF
TRBJ2-7 TRBV19 - TRBD1 TGTGCCAGTAGTGTACCGGGACAGACCTACTACGAGCAGTACTTC CASSVPGQTYYEQYF
TRBJ2-3 TRBV7-2 - TRBD2 TGTGCCAGCAGCTTACTAGCGGGGGGGGCAGATACGCAGTATTTT CASSLLAGGADTQYF
TRBJ1-2 TRBV7-9 - TRBD1 TGTGCCAGCAGCTTAGGGACAGGGATGGACTATGGCTACACCTTC CASSLGTGMDYGYTF
TRBJ1-2 TRBV20-1 - - TGCAGTGCTAGACACAGGGTCGGCGGTGGCTACACCTTC CSARHRVGGGYTF
TRBJ1-6 TRBV6-1 - TRBD1 TGTGCCAGCAGTGAAGCCGGGACAGGATTTTCACCCCCCCACTTT CASSEAGTGFSPPHF
TRBJ2-1 TRBV19 - TRBD1 TGTGCCAGTTCTACGGGACAGGGCTACAATGAGCAGTTCTTC CASSTGQGYNEQFF
TRBJ1-2 TRBV24-1 few - TGTGCCACCAGTGATCCGGGACCCAACTATGGCTACACCTTC CATSDPGPNYGYTF
TRBJ1-1 TRBV2 - TRBD1 TGTGCCAGCCGACAGGGGCTCACTGAAGCTTTCTTT CASRQGLTEAFF
TRBJ2-3 TRBV20-1 once - TGCAGTGCTCCGACAGGAGGGGTAGATACGCAGTATTTT CSAPTGGVDTQYF
TRBJ1-3 TRBV7-9 many - TGTGCCAGCAGCTTAGGAGGTAGCGGGCCGGGAAACACCATATATTTT CASSLGGSGPGNTIYF
TRBJ2-3 TRBV20-1 - TRBD2 TGCAGTGCCAGCAGCGGACTAGCGGGAGGCACAGATACGCAGTATTTT CSASSGLAGGTDTQYF
TRBJ2-7 TRBV15 once - TGTGCCACCAGCAGAGGTAGGTACGAGCAGTACTTC CATSRGRYEQYF
TRBJ2-2 TRBV5-1 many - TGCGCCAGCAGCTTCACTAGCAGAAACACCGGGGAGCTGTTTTTT CASSFTSRNTGELFF